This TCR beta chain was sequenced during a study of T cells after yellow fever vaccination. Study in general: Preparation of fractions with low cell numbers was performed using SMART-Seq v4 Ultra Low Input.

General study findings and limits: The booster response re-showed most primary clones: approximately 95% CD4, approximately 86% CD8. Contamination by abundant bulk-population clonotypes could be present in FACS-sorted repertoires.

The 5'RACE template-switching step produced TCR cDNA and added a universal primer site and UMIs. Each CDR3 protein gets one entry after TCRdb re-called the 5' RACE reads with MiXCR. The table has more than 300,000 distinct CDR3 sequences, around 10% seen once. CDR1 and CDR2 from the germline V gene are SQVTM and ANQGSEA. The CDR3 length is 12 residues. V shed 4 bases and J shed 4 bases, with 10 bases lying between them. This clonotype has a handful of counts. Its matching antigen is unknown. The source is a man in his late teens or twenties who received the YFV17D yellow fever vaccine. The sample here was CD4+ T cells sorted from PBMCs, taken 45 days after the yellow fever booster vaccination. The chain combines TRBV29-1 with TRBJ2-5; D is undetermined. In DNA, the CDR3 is TGCAGCGTTGTGTTGGGTGGAGAGACCCAGTACTTC. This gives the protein CSVVLGGETQYF. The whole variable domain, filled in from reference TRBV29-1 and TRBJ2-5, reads SAVISQKPSRDICQRGTSLTIQCQVDSQVTMMFWYRQQPGQSLTLIATANQGSEATYESGFVIDKFPISRPNLTFSTLTVSNMSPEDSSIYLCSVVLGGETQYFGPGTRLLVL.